This T cell receptor (beta chain) stems from a study of tumor-infiltrating lymphocytes in oesophageal squamous cell carcinoma. TCRdb reanalysed the PCR reads using MiXCR and keeps one entry per CDR3 protein. The sample includes approximately 18,000 distinct CDR3 sequences, almost 40% seen only once; the top ten take 6.8%. This CDR3 spans 18 amino acids. Looked up from germline, CDR1 is SGHTA and CDR2 is FQGNSA. This TCR derives from a male donor with esophageal squamous cell carcinoma. The rearrangement links TRBV7-2 to TRBJ2-6, with TRBD2 matching over 15 bases. Gene TRBJ2-1 matches the end of the DNA better, so the J call may be wrong. The source material was blood. The chain's CDR3 is CASSPRTSGGARGNEQFF. The CDR3 DNA sequence: TGTGCCAGCAGCCCCCGGACTAGCGGGGGGGCAAGAGGCAATGAGCAGTTCTTC.